This T cell receptor (beta chain) was sequenced for a study of tumor-infiltrating lymphocytes in primary liver carcinoma. Study conclusions and caveats: Tumor specimens were characterized by a significantly higher top-250-clone fraction than blood (p = 0.039).

This clonotype appeared once. The target antigen is unknown. The CDR3 is 17 amino acids. In germline, CDR1 is MNHEY, CDR2 SVGEGT. V was clipped by 6 bases and J by 7 bases; unmatched bases: 19. With roughly 0.5 ug total RNA as template and a constant-region primer, TCR beta cDNA was made. Modified slightly, ARM-PCR produced TCR beta libraries over three nested multiplex PCR rounds. TRBV1-TRBV30 forward primers paired with a C-beta reverse primer drove the first two PCR rounds, approximately 11 cycles each. TCRdb reprocessed the multiplex PCR reads with MiXCR, giving one entry per CDR3 protein. Of about 330,000 distinct CDR3 sequences listed, less than 70% were seen once; the top ten hold 5.5% to 7%. Researchers drew blood RNA from unsorted whole blood and extracted germline DNA as well.

What was sequenced was peripheral blood. The chain recombines TRBV6-2 or TRBV6-3 with TRBJ2-7; 9 bases are a match to TRBD1. This clonotype originated in a man in his forties with primary liver carcinoma and hepatitis B virus infection. The CDR3 region is CASRKFVVQGADREQYF. The CDR3 region has the DNA TGTGCCAGCAGAAAATTCGTAGTACAGGGGGCCGATCGTGAGCAGTACTTC.